These 9 T cell receptor beta chains were all obtained from the same sample, sequenced in a study of beta chain features in type 1 diabetes. As every portion of the isolated RNA was reverse transcribed, the sequencing read expressed TCRB transcripts. Method: immunoSEQ multiplex PCR; TCRdb's copy keeps in-frame clones and lacks some. This sample carries tens of thousands of clones, about 55% of them seen once, and the ten largest clones take 2% to 2.5%. Input material: Tregs from blood. Source of these receptors: a woman aged 18-29 years in good health.

The sample holds a few counts of this clone. The rearrangement joins TRBV29-1 to TRBJ2-4; perhaps TRBD1 as D (6 bases). Trimming shortened V by 4 bases and J by 8 bases, and 12 bases separated the two germline ends. The germline V gene has CDR1 SQVTM and CDR2 ANQGSEA. This CDR3 spans 12 amino acids. The CDR3 DNA is TGCAGCGTTGCCAGGGGTGGTGACATTCAGTACTTC. It specifies CSVARGGDIQYF.

The rearrangement uses TRBV6-1 and TRBJ1-5; 7 bases line up with TRBD1. Germline V gives CDR1 MNHNS, CDR2 SASEGT. Germline trimming cut 5 bases from V and 2 bases from J; bases unmatched to any gene: 6. This CDR3 is built from 15 residues. DNA of the CDR3: TGTGCCAGCAGTTTTCAAGACAGGGGCAATCAGCCCCAGCATTTT. Protein: CASSFQDRGNQPQHF.

The chain has TRBV7-2 and TRBJ2-1; 8 nucleotides align to TRBD2. CDR3 size: 16 residues. Germline CDR1 reads SGHTA; CDR2 reads FQGNSA. J was trimmed by 2 bases and V by 1 base; bases with no gene match: 4. CDR3 protein: CASSLVGGGTYNEQFF. The CDR3 DNA is TGTGCCAGCAGCTTAGTCGGGGGGGGGACCTACAATGAGCAGTTCTTC.

V usage is TRBV28 and J usage is TRBJ1-2; no reliable D call. Germline V gives CDR1 MDHEN, CDR2 SYDVKM. Trimming left V 3 bases short and J 8 bases short, with 16 bases between. There are 14 residues in the CDR3. The CDR3 DNA is TGTGCCAGCAGTTTCCAGACCCTTGGAGAAGGCTACACCTTC. Its translation: CASSFQTLGEGYTF.

This clone has a handful of counts. The V gene is TRBV7-9, the J gene TRBJ2-1; possible D gene TRBD2, 5 bases. In germline, CDR1 is SEHNR, CDR2 FQNEAQ (reference sequence). The CDR3 totals 11 residues. V was shortened by 4 bases and J by 9 bases, with 7 bases between the two germline ends. CDR3 DNA sequence: TGTGCCAGCAGCTCGCGGGCTGAGCAGTTCTTC. As protein: CASSSRAEQFF. The full variable domain, completed using reference TRBV7-9 and TRBJ2-1, is DTGVSQNPRHKITKRGQNVTFRCDPISEHNRLYWYRQTLGQGPEFLTYFQNEAQLEKSRLLSDRFSAERPKGSFSTLEIQRTEQGDSAMYLCASSSRAEQFFGPGTRLTVL.

This clone was observed a few times. In DNA, the CDR3 is TGTGCCATCGAAGGGGTCGGGACAGATACGCAGTATTTT. Protein product: CAIEGVGTDTQYF. The chain couples TRBV10-3 to TRBJ2-3, with D perhaps matching TRBD1 (5 bases). CDR3 size: 13 residues. V dropped 8 bases and J dropped 3 bases, with 12 bases sitting between them. Germline assignment: CDR1 ENHRY and CDR2 SYGVKD.

This clone has just one count. This chain uses TRBV30 with TRBJ1-6; D is perhaps TRBD1 (6 bases). The CDR3 loop spans 14 amino acids. Trimming took 3 bases from V and 6 from J, leaving 12 bases between them. The germline V gene encodes CDR1 GTSNPN and CDR2 SVGIG (reference sequence). CDR3 sequence reads: CAWRLGQLNSPLHF. The CDR3 region has the DNA TGTGCCTGGAGACTTGGACAGCTTAATTCACCCCTCCACTTT.

This chain uses TRBV2 with TRBJ2-2; D gene uncertain. Deletions cut 2 bases from V and 3 bases from J, with 13 bases between. The CDR3 has 16 amino acids. CDR1 SNHLY and CDR2 FYNNEI come from the germline V gene. The CDR3 DNA is TGTGCCAGCAGTGAATATCGGGTCGTCGACACCGGGGAGCTGTTTTTT. Protein: CASSEYRVVDTGELFF.

V usage is TRBV4-1 and J usage is TRBJ1-1; D gene uncertain. The germline V gene encodes CDR1 MGHRA and CDR2 YSYEKL. V lost 1 base and J lost 8, with 11 bases in between. The CDR3 has 13 residues. The CDR3, as DNA: TGCGCCAGCAGCCAAGTTCAGTTTGCAGAAGCTTTCTTT. As protein: CASSQVQFAEAFF.